This TCR beta chain came from a study of blood T cell repertoires in COVID-19. The overall study: There were acute and convalescent COVID-19 samples, and they came from the United States, Italy and Spain. From T cells, B-cell-depleted T cells, or PBMCs came the material, which was cDNA or gDNA.

Original analysis: Cell counts per sample came from amplifying reference gene primers. TCRdb keeps only in-frame clones here, not all; method: immunoSEQ multiplex PCR. V and J calls and clone size follow that table, whereas D and trimming were derived from the DNA. Of 120,000 to 150,000 clones in the sample, roughly 84% are singletons; the top ten hold about 8.9%. Enrollment of patients from Seattle took place during active infection, with longitudinal follow-up. Germline CDR1 is MGHRA and CDR2 is YSYEKL. V lost 8 bases, J lost 5 bases, and 12 bases lay in between. This CDR3 comprises 13 residues. The TCR was taken from a man aged 25 to 45 with COVID-19, enrolled during active disease. Specimen: peripheral blood. The V gene is TRBV4-1, the J gene TRBJ1-4; maybe TRBD1 (5 bases). CDR3 amino acids: CASGMNRNEKLFF. The CDR3 DNA sequence: TGCGCCAGCGGGATGAACAGGAATGAAAAACTGTTTTTT.